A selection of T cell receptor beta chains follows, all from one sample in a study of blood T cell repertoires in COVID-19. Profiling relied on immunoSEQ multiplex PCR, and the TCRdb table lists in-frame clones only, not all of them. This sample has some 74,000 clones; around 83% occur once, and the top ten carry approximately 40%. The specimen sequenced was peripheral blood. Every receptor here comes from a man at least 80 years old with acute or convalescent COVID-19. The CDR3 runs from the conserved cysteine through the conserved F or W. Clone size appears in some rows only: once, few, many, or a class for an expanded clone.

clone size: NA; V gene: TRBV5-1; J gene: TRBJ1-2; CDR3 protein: CASSLGSADNYGYTF
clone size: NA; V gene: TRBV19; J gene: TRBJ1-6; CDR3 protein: CASSIGAAIYNSPLHF
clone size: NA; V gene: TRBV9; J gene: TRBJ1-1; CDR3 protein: CASSPMEGLRKEAFF
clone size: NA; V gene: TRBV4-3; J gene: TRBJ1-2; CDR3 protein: CASSQDRGTGSGYTF
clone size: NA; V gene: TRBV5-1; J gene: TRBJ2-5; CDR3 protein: CASSRGQQETQYF
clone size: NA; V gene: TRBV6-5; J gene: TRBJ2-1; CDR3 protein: CASRRSGRNNEQFF
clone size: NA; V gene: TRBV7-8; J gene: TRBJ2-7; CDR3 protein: CASSPGTIGDEQYF
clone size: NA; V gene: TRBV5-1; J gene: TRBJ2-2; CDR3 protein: CASSTRTGGTGELFF
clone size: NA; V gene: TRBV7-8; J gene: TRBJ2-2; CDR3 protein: CASSPTWASYDSHGGELFF
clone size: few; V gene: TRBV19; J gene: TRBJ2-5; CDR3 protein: CASSISGSWETQYF
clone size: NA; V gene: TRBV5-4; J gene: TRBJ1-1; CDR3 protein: CASSLAGWDTEAFF
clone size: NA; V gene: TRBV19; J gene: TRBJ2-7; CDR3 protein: CASAGLTEQYF
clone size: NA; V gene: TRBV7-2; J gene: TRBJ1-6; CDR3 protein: CASSLVAGGYNSPLHF
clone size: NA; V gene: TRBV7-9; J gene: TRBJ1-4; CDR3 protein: CASSKRTGRNEKLFF
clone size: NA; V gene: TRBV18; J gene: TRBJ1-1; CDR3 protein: CASSPLTGENAEAFF
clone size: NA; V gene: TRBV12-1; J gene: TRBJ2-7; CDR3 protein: CAGPWTSSYEQYF
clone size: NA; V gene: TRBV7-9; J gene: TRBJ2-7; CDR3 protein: CASSLLGAEQYF
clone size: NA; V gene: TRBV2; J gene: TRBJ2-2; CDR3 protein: CASTILAGSGELFF
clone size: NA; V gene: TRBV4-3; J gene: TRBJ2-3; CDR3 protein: CASSQEAPPGDSGSTDTQYF
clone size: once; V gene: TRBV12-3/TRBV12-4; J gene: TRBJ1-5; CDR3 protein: CASSSGSYQPQHF
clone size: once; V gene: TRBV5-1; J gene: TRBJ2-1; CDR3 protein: CASSSGQGRSYNEQFF
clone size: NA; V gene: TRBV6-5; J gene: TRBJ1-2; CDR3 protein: CASRRTGADYGYTF
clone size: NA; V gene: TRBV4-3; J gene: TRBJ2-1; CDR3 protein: CASSHEISGTSGGNEQFF
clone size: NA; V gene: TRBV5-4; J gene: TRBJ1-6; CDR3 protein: CASSPRDRGVPYNSPLHF
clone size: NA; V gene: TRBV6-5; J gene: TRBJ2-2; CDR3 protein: CASSFTEPLTGELFF
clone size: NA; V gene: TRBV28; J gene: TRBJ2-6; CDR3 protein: CASATTTGGQPLYRANVLTF
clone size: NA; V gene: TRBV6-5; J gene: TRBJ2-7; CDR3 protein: CASSIGQGYGEQYF
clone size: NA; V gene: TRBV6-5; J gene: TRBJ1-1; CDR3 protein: CASRWVADTSTEAFF
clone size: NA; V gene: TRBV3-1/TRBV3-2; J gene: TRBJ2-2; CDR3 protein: CASRHEFTGTRYTGELFF
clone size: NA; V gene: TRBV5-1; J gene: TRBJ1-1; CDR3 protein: CASSPQGIEDTEAFF
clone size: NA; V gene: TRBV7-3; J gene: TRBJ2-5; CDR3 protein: CASSPGGIQETQYF
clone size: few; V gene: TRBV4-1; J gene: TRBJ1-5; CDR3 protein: CASSLAGVGEPQHF
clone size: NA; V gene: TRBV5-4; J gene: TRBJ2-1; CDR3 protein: CASSLKLAGGNEQFF
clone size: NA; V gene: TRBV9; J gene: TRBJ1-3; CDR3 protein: CASSGEQGAEGNTIYF
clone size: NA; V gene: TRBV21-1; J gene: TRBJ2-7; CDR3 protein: CASSKPGLKYF
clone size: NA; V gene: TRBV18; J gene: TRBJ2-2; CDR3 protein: CASSPPAGGTGELFF
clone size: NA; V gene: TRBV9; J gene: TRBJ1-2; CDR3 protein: CASSVRDRDGGYTF
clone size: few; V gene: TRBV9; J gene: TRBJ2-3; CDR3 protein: CASSVVGTIDTDTQYF
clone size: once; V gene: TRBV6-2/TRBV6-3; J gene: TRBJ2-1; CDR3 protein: CASSYDRQEFF
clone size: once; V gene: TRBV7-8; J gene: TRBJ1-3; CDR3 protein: CASSLTIGAYGNTIYF
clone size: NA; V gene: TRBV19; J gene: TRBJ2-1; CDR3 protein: CASTNPSSYNEQFF
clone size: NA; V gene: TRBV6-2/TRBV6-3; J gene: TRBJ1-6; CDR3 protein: CASSTTTGSVSPLHF
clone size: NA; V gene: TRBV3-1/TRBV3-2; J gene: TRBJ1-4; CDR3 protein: CASSPTGGNEKLFF
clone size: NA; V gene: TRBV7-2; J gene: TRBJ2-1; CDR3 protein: CASSPEFSYNEQFF
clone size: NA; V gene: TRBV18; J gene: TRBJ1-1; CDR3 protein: CASSPGQANTEAFF
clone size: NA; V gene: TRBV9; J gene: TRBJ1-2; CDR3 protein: CASSARVGNYGYTF
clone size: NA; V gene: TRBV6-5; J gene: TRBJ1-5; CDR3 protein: CASSSTVNQPQHF
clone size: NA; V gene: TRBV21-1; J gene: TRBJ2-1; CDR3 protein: CASSKAQQGHNEQFF
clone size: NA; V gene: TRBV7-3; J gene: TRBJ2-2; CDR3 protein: CASSLNTVNTGELFF
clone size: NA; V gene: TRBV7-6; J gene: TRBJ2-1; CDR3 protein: CASSAGTGPYNEQFF